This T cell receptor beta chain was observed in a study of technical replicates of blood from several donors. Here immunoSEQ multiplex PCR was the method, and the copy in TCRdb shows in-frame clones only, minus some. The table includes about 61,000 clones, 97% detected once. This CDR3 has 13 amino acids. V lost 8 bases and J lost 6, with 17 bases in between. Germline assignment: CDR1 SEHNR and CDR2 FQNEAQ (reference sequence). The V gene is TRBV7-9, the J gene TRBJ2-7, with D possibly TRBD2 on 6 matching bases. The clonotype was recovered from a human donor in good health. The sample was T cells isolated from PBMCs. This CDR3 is CASSRGRQSEQYF. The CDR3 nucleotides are TGTGCCAGCTCTCGGGGGAGACAAAGCGAGCAGTACTTC.